This is a list of T cell receptor beta chains from one sample in a study of blood T cell repertoires in COVID-19. TCRdb's copy holds only in-frame clones and misses some; the assay was immunoSEQ multiplex PCR. Of 200,000 to 300,000 clones in the sample, just under 90% are singletons; the top ten hold 3.5% to 4%. Sequencing was performed on PBMCs or T cells enriched from blood (not recorded which). The receptors were sampled from a woman in her 30s with acute COVID-19. The CDR3 runs from the conserved cysteine through the conserved F or W. A D gene is named only where the DNA matches it firmly. Rows may omit the clone size; those that give it use once, few, many or a size class.

clone_size: NA
d_call: TRBD1
j_call: TRBJ2-1
v_call: TRBV19
cdr3_aa: CASSSGTGVPQFF
cdr3_nt: TGTGCCAGTAGTAGCGGGACAGGGGTACCGCAGTTCTTC

clone_size: NA
d_call: TRBD1
j_call: TRBJ2-6
v_call: TRBV19
cdr3_aa: CASSGGQDRSGANVLTF
cdr3_nt: TGTGCCAGTAGTGGGGGACAGGACCGCTCTGGGGCCAACGTCCTGACTTTC

clone_size: NA
d_call: TRBD1
j_call: TRBJ1-1
v_call: TRBV19
cdr3_aa: CASSIGQGNTEAFF
cdr3_nt: TGTGCCAGTAGTATCGGACAGGGAAACACTGAAGCTTTCTTT

clone_size: NA
d_call: NA
j_call: TRBJ2-5
v_call: TRBV13
cdr3_aa: CASSPFGGRLETQYF
cdr3_nt: TGTGCCAGCAGCCCTTTCGGGGGACGGTTGGAGACCCAGTACTTC

clone_size: NA
d_call: NA
j_call: TRBJ2-1
v_call: TRBV19
cdr3_aa: CASSPKEGSSYNEQFF
cdr3_nt: TGTGCCAGTAGTCCCAAGGAGGGCAGCTCCTACAATGAGCAGTTCTTC

clone_size: NA
d_call: NA
j_call: TRBJ2-7
v_call: TRBV2
cdr3_aa: CASSEPFKPYEQYF
cdr3_nt: TGTGCCAGCAGTGAGCCATTTAAGCCCTACGAGCAGTACTTC

clone_size: NA
d_call: NA
j_call: TRBJ1-6
v_call: TRBV5-6
cdr3_aa: CASSLAALSPLHF
cdr3_nt: TGTGCCAGCAGCTTGGCCGCACTTTCACCCCTCCACTTT

clone_size: NA
d_call: TRBD1
j_call: TRBJ1-1
v_call: TRBV13
cdr3_aa: CASSPRQGWAEAFF
cdr3_nt: TGTGCCAGCAGCCCTCGACAGGGGTGGGCTGAAGCTTTCTTT

clone_size: NA
d_call: NA
j_call: TRBJ1-3
v_call: TRBV11-2
cdr3_aa: CASSSWGPGNTIYF
cdr3_nt: TGTGCCAGCAGCTCCTGGGGGCCTGGAAACACCATATATTTT

clone_size: NA
d_call: TRBD1
j_call: TRBJ1-4
v_call: TRBV2
cdr3_aa: CASSAYRGRDEKLFF
cdr3_nt: TGTGCCAGCAGTGCGTACAGGGGGCGCGATGAAAAACTGTTTTTT

clone_size: NA
d_call: TRBD2
j_call: TRBJ2-3
v_call: TRBV28
cdr3_aa: CASSSPGLGTDTQYF
cdr3_nt: TGTGCCAGCAGTTCACCGGGACTAGGCACAGATACGCAGTATTTT

clone_size: few
d_call: NA
j_call: TRBJ1-1
v_call: TRBV7-8
cdr3_aa: CASSLRELNTEAFF
cdr3_nt: TGTGCCAGCAGCCTCCGTGAGTTAAACACTGAAGCTTTCTTT

clone_size: NA
d_call: TRBD1
j_call: TRBJ1-5
v_call: TRBV27
cdr3_aa: CASSYRGQGYQPQHF
cdr3_nt: TGTGCCAGCAGTTACCGGGGACAGGGATATCAGCCCCAGCATTTT

clone_size: NA
d_call: NA
j_call: TRBJ2-3
v_call: TRBV11-2
cdr3_aa: CASSIVRGDTQYF
cdr3_nt: TGTGCCAGCAGCATCGTGAGGGGGGATACGCAGTATTTT

clone_size: NA
d_call: TRBD1
j_call: TRBJ2-1
v_call: TRBV18
cdr3_aa: CASSPRLGQGGLYEQFF
cdr3_nt: TGTGCCAGCTCACCAAGACTGGGACAGGGGGGTTTGTATGAGCAGTTCTTC

clone_size: NA
d_call: TRBD1
j_call: TRBJ2-7
v_call: TRBV6-6
cdr3_aa: CASSYGTDLTYEQYF
cdr3_nt: TGTGCCAGCAGTTACGGGACAGATCTTACCTACGAGCAGTACTTC

clone_size: NA
d_call: TRBD2
j_call: TRBJ2-7
v_call: TRBV4-1
cdr3_aa: CASSPGTSGRYEQYF
cdr3_nt: TGCGCCAGCAGCCCCGGGACTAGCGGGCGCTACGAGCAGTACTTC

clone_size: NA
d_call: TRBD1
j_call: TRBJ1-1
v_call: TRBV3-1/TRBV3-2
cdr3_aa: CASTIQGGDTEAFF
cdr3_nt: TGTGCCAGCACAATACAGGGGGGGGACACTGAAGCTTTCTTT

clone_size: NA
d_call: NA
j_call: TRBJ2-7
v_call: TRBV15
cdr3_aa: CATTKDRYSYEQYF
cdr3_nt: TGTGCCACCACAAAAGACAGGTACTCCTACGAGCAGTACTTC

clone_size: NA
d_call: TRBD1
j_call: TRBJ1-2
v_call: TRBV13
cdr3_aa: CASSSRTGGRGYTF
cdr3_nt: TGTGCCAGCAGCTCTCGGACAGGAGGGAGAGGCTACACCTTC

clone_size: once
d_call: NA
j_call: TRBJ2-7
v_call: TRBV7-8
cdr3_aa: CASSRGQNYEQYF
cdr3_nt: TGTGCCAGCAGCCGAGGACAGAACTACGAGCAGTACTTC

clone_size: NA
d_call: TRBD1
j_call: TRBJ1-5
v_call: TRBV5-1
cdr3_aa: CASSLTGDSNQPQHF
cdr3_nt: TGCGCCAGCAGCTTGACAGGGGACAGCAATCAGCCCCAGCATTTT

clone_size: NA
d_call: TRBD2
j_call: TRBJ2-1
v_call: TRBV9
cdr3_aa: CASTVAGAYDEQFF
cdr3_nt: TGTGCCAGCACAGTAGCGGGGGCCTATGATGAGCAGTTCTTC

clone_size: NA
d_call: NA
j_call: TRBJ2-7
v_call: TRBV11-3
cdr3_aa: CASSRSPYSLSYEQYF
cdr3_nt: TGTGCCAGCAGCCGTTCCCCTTACTCCCTCTCCTACGAGCAGTACTTC

clone_size: NA
d_call: NA
j_call: TRBJ2-5
v_call: TRBV30
cdr3_aa: CAWSVGPQETQYF
cdr3_nt: TGTGCCTGGAGTGTGGGCCCTCAAGAGACCCAGTACTTC

clone_size: few
d_call: TRBD1
j_call: TRBJ1-5
v_call: TRBV19
cdr3_aa: CASNRDRVNQPQHF
cdr3_nt: TGTGCCAGTAACCGGGACAGGGTGAATCAGCCCCAGCATTTT

clone_size: NA
d_call: TRBD1
j_call: TRBJ1-1
v_call: TRBV18
cdr3_aa: CASSPDRGNTEAFF
cdr3_nt: TGTGCCAGCTCACCAGACAGGGGGAACACTGAAGCTTTCTTT

clone_size: NA
d_call: TRBD1
j_call: TRBJ1-2
v_call: TRBV13
cdr3_aa: CASSLAQWETGDRYGYTF
cdr3_nt: TGTGCCAGCAGCTTAGCACAGTGGGAGACAGGGGATCGCTATGGCTACACCTTC

clone_size: NA
d_call: TRBD1
j_call: TRBJ1-2
v_call: TRBV5-1
cdr3_aa: CASSLGTGQGRGYTF
cdr3_nt: TGCGCCAGCAGCTTGGGGACGGGACAGGGACGTGGCTACACCTTC

clone_size: NA
d_call: NA
j_call: TRBJ2-2
v_call: TRBV5-4
cdr3_aa: CASSLKGANTGELFF
cdr3_nt: TGTGCCAGCAGCTTGAAAGGGGCCAACACCGGGGAGCTGTTTTTT

clone_size: NA
d_call: NA
j_call: TRBJ1-5
v_call: TRBV7-9
cdr3_aa: CASSLAAPRVSNQPQHF
cdr3_nt: TGTGCCAGCAGCTTAGCGGCCCCTCGGGTTAGCAATCAGCCCCAGCATTTT

clone_size: NA
d_call: NA
j_call: TRBJ1-2
v_call: TRBV12-3/TRBV12-4
cdr3_aa: CASSFGQPYGYTF
cdr3_nt: TGTGCCAGCAGTTTTGGGCAACCTTATGGCTACACCTTC

clone_size: NA
d_call: NA
j_call: TRBJ1-2
v_call: TRBV6-5
cdr3_aa: CASSYTATAPMYGYTF
cdr3_nt: TGTGCCAGCAGCTACACGGCGACAGCTCCTATGTATGGCTACACCTTC

clone_size: NA
d_call: NA
j_call: TRBJ2-7
v_call: TRBV3-1/TRBV3-2
cdr3_aa: CASSPTQGWGYEQYF
cdr3_nt: TGTGCCAGCAGCCCAACACAGGGATGGGGCTACGAGCAGTACTTC

clone_size: once
d_call: TRBD1
j_call: TRBJ2-1
v_call: TRBV28
cdr3_aa: CASRGQGVAQFF
cdr3_nt: TGTGCCAGCAGGGGACAGGGGGTTGCGCAGTTCTTC

clone_size: once
d_call: NA
j_call: TRBJ1-6
v_call: TRBV6-5
cdr3_aa: CASSWRRYNSPLHF
cdr3_nt: TGTGCCAGCTCCTGGAGACGGTATAATTCACCCCTCCACTTT

clone_size: NA
d_call: TRBD2
j_call: TRBJ2-5
v_call: TRBV9
cdr3_aa: CASSVGNMAGGLAETQYF
cdr3_nt: TGTGCCAGCAGCGTAGGAAATATGGCGGGGGGCCTGGCCGAGACCCAGTACTTC

clone_size: NA
d_call: NA
j_call: TRBJ2-1
v_call: TRBV25-1
cdr3_aa: CASSESNYEQFF
cdr3_nt: TGTGCCAGCAGTGAATCCAACTATGAGCAGTTCTTC

clone_size: NA
d_call: TRBD1
j_call: TRBJ1-1
v_call: TRBV19
cdr3_aa: CASRNRGMNTEAFF
cdr3_nt: TGTGCCAGTAGGAACAGGGGAATGAACACTGAAGCTTTCTTT

clone_size: NA
d_call: NA
j_call: TRBJ2-2
v_call: TRBV5-1
cdr3_aa: CASRAGTNTGELFF
cdr3_nt: TGCGCCAGCAGGGCCGGGACAAACACCGGGGAGCTGTTTTTT

clone_size: NA
d_call: TRBD2
j_call: TRBJ2-2
v_call: TRBV10-1
cdr3_aa: CASSEGIAGGLNTGELFF
cdr3_nt: TGCGCCAGCAGTGAAGGGATAGCGGGGGGGCTGAACACCGGGGAGCTGTTTTTT

clone_size: NA
d_call: TRBD2
j_call: TRBJ2-1
v_call: TRBV7-2
cdr3_aa: CASSFGSGGDEQFF
cdr3_nt: TGTGCCAGCAGCTTTGGCAGCGGGGGTGATGAGCAGTTCTTC

clone_size: NA
d_call: NA
j_call: TRBJ2-1
v_call: TRBV3-1/TRBV3-2
cdr3_aa: CASSQMFVWEEQFF
cdr3_nt: TGTGCCAGCAGCCAAATGTTCGTCTGGGAGGAGCAGTTCTTC

clone_size: NA
d_call: NA
j_call: TRBJ1-1
v_call: TRBV2
cdr3_aa: CASSVRVMVNTEAFF
cdr3_nt: TGTGCCAGCAGTGTCAGGGTTATGGTGAACACTGAAGCTTTCTTT

clone_size: NA
d_call: TRBD1
j_call: TRBJ1-2
v_call: TRBV15
cdr3_aa: CATSRGTGPSFGYGYTF
cdr3_nt: TGTGCCACCAGCAGGGGGACAGGGCCGTCCTTCGGCTATGGCTACACCTTC

clone_size: NA
d_call: NA
j_call: TRBJ1-1
v_call: TRBV19
cdr3_aa: CASSPPETPVAFF
cdr3_nt: TGTGCCAGTAGCCCTCCGGAGACCCCCGTAGCTTTCTTT

clone_size: NA
d_call: NA
j_call: TRBJ2-7
v_call: TRBV21-1
cdr3_aa: CASSKAGSGIPYEQYF
cdr3_nt: TGTGCCAGCAGCAAAGCGGGGTCAGGGATCCCCTACGAGCAGTACTTC

clone_size: NA
d_call: TRBD1
j_call: TRBJ1-2
v_call: TRBV4-3
cdr3_aa: CASSRDRSGSGGYTF
cdr3_nt: TGCGCCAGCAGCCGGGACAGGTCGGGGTCAGGAGGCTACACCTTC

clone_size: NA
d_call: TRBD1
j_call: TRBJ2-4
v_call: TRBV5-1
cdr3_aa: CASSLDGTGGDIQYF
cdr3_nt: TGCGCCAGCAGCTTGGACGGGACAGGGGGAGACATTCAGTACTTC

clone_size: NA
d_call: NA
j_call: TRBJ2-7
v_call: TRBV7-2
cdr3_aa: CASSPRDSTLYEQYF
cdr3_nt: TGTGCCAGCAGCCCGCGGGACAGTACCCTTTACGAGCAGTACTTC

clone_size: NA
d_call: NA
j_call: TRBJ1-6
v_call: TRBV13
cdr3_aa: CASTGQNSPLHF
cdr3_nt: TGTGCCAGCACTGGACAGAATTCACCCCTCCACTTT